The rows below give T cell receptor beta chains drawn from one sample of a study of cytomegalovirus exposure and HLA in healthy donors. The assay was immunoSEQ multiplex PCR, and TCRdb's table has in-frame clones only and misses some. The sample has about 140,000 clones. The sample comprised PBMCs. Every receptor here comes from a woman aged 18 to 35 in good health and CMV-seronegative. CDR3s include the opening cysteine and the closing phenylalanine or tryptophan. A D gene is named only where the DNA matches it firmly.

v_call,j_call,d_call,cdr3_aa,cdr3_nt
TRBV7-2,TRBJ2-1,NA,CASSLVSSASSYNEQFF,TGTGCCAGCAGCTTAGTTAGTAGCGCGAGCTCCTACAATGAGCAGTTCTTC
TRBV7-9,TRBJ2-7,NA,CASSFLEGGRYEQYF,TGTGCCAGCAGCTTTTTAGAGGGGGGGAGGTACGAGCAGTACTTC
TRBV9,TRBJ1-1,TRBD1,CARQGGNTEAFF,TGTGCCAGACAGGGGGGGAACACTGAAGCTTTCTTT
TRBV7-9,TRBJ2-5,NA,CASRGHPQETQYF,TGTGCCAGCAGGGGACACCCCCAAGAGACCCAGTACTTC
TRBV19,TRBJ1-3,NA,CAGYRGNTIYF,TGTGCCGGCTACAGGGGAAACACCATATATTTT
TRBV6-5,TRBJ1-2,NA,CASTDGGIYGYTF,TGTGCCAGCACCGACGGGGGTATCTATGGCTACACCTTC
TRBV29-1,TRBJ2-7,TRBD2,CSVVGLAASYEQYF,TGCAGCGTCGTGGGACTAGCGGCCTCCTACGAGCAGTACTTC
TRBV2,TRBJ2-1,TRBD2,CASSGTRLAGFYNEQFF,TGTGCCAGCAGTGGAACAAGACTAGCGGGATTCTACAATGAGCAGTTCTTC
TRBV6-6,TRBJ1-1,NA,CASSWGLSERAFF,TGTGCCAGCAGTTGGGGGCTCTCCGAGCGTGCTTTCTTT
TRBV27,TRBJ2-7,NA,CASSFEDSGSYEQYF,TGTGCCAGCAGTTTTGAGGACTCCGGCTCCTACGAGCAGTACTTC
TRBV4-1,TRBJ1-4,TRBD1,CASSQDLGQGVEKLFF,TGCGCCAGCAGCCAAGATCTTGGACAGGGTGTGGAAAAACTGTTTTTT
TRBV28,TRBJ1-1,NA,CASSMGHTEAFF,TGTGCCAGCTCGATGGGCCACACTGAAGCTTTCTTT
TRBV2,TRBJ1-2,TRBD1,CASREGQGAGYTF,TGTGCCAGCAGGGAGGGACAGGGAGCTGGCTACACCTTC
TRBV2,TRBJ1-1,TRBD1,CASSGTGFNTEAFF,TGTGCCAGCAGTGGGACAGGGTTTAACACTGAAGCTTTCTTT
TRBV27,TRBJ1-3,NA,CASRGLSGNTIYF,TGTGCCAGCAGAGGACTCTCTGGAAACACCATATATTTT
TRBV9,TRBJ2-2,NA,CASSDPGRQTGELFF,TGTGCCAGCAGCGACCCGGGTCGACAGACCGGGGAGCTGTTTTTT